This entry lists 32 T cell receptor beta chains sequenced from one sample in a study of blood T cell repertoires in COVID-19. Clones were read by immunoSEQ multiplex PCR, and TCRdb kept only the in-frame ones, dropping some. This table holds about 170,000 clones, 79% found once. The specimen was PBMCs or T cells enriched from blood (not recorded which). The origin of the receptors is a woman in her 70s in a cohort exposed to, infected with or recovered from COVID-19 (not recorded which).

This sequence joins TRBV28 and TRBJ1-5, with TRBD1 matching 11 bases. Germline trimming cut 5 bases from V and 4 bases from J; bases unmatched to any gene: 7. CDR1 is MDHEN and CDR2 is SYDVKM in the germline V gene. This CDR3 comprises 16 residues. The CDR3 sequence is CASSPEGQGDNQPQHF. Written as DNA, the CDR3 is TGTGCCAGCAGTCCCGAGGGACAGGGGGATAATCAGCCCCAGCATTTT. The complete variable domain, with remaining parts taken from reference TRBV28 and TRBJ1-5, reads DVKVTQSSRYLVKRTGEKVFLECVQDMDHENMFWYRQDPGLGLRLIYFSYDVKMKEKGDIPEGYSVSREKKERFSLILESASTNQTSMYLCASSPEGQGDNQPQHFGDGTRLSIL.

The gene calls are TRBV11-3 and TRBJ2-7; 10 bases fit TRBD1. J gave up 0 bases and V 3 bases, and 5 bases lay outside the gene matches. The CDR3 has 16 residues. CDR1 is SGHNT and CDR2 is YENEEA in the germline V gene. The CDR3 region is CASSLGGTGASYEQYF. The CDR3, as DNA: TGTGCCAGCAGCTTGGGCGGGACAGGGGCCTCCTACGAGCAGTACTTC.

V is TRBV7-8 and J is TRBJ1-2; TRBD1 might be the D (6 bases). The CDR3 totals 15 residues. CDR1 and CDR2 (germline): SGHVS, FQNEAQ. The V gene lost 3 bases and the J gene lost 7 bases, with 18 bases spanning the gap. CDR3 sequence: CASSFTSPGGSGYTF. The CDR3 nucleotides are TGTGCCAGCAGCTTTACGTCCCCGGGGGGCAGTGGCTACACCTTC.

The chain uses TRBV6-1 and TRBJ1-5; the D is unclear. Deletions cut 2 bases from V and 0 bases from J, with 11 bases between. This CDR3 region has 16 residues. The germline CDR1 and CDR2 sequences are MNHNS and SASEGT. The CDR3 DNA follows: TGTGCCAGCAGTGAATTGGGCAGAGATAGCAATCAGCCCCAGCATTTT. It is translated as CASSELGRDSNQPQHF.

The chain combines TRBV5-1 with TRBJ2-3; the match to TRBD2 covers 16 bases. CDR1 and CDR2 from the germline V gene are SGHRS and YFSETQ. The CDR3 spans 17 residues. J lost 5 bases, V lost 3 bases, and 6 bases had no gene match. The CDR3 spells CASSSGLAGGPGDTQYF. The CDR3 DNA sequence: TGCGCCAGCAGCTCGGGACTAGCGGGAGGGCCAGGAGATACGCAGTATTTT.

The chain has TRBV5-1 and TRBJ2-5, with 15 positions matching TRBD2. The CDR3 sequence is 15 residues long. Per the germline V gene, CDR1 is SGHRS and CDR2 is YFSETQ. With V trimmed by 4 bases and J by 11 bases, 9 bases remained unmatched. The CDR3 DNA reads as TGCGCCAGCAGCCTGGGACTAGCGGGAGGCCGGTTACAGTACTTC. Its translation is CASSLGLAGGRLQYF.

This clone was counted once. The V and J genes are TRBV5-1 and TRBJ2-3, with TRBD2 matching 10 bases. CDR1 is SGHRS and CDR2 is YFSETQ in the germline V gene. This CDR3 comprises 19 residues. Trimming cost V 0 bases and J 1 base; bases outside gene matches: 11. The CDR3 nucleotides are TGCGCCAGCAGCTTGGGAGCGCTAGCGGGAGCTCCCGGCACAGATACGCAGTATTTT. Its protein product is CASSLGALAGAPGTDTQYF.

This chain connects TRBV27 to TRBJ2-1, with 10 bases that match TRBD2. The CDR3 totals 14 residues. Germline V gene data show CDR1 as MNHEY and CDR2 as SMNVEV (reference sequence). Trimming removed 8 bases from V and 9 bases from J; junction bases left unmatched: 10. The CDR3 is CASARSVAGGEQFF. CDR3 DNA sequence: TGTGCCAGCGCGAGGTCGGTAGCGGGGGGTGAGCAGTTCTTC.

V gene TRBV9 combines with J gene TRBJ2-5; 8 nucleotides align to TRBD2. Unmatched junction bases numbered 4, after V lost 4 bases and J lost 2 bases. The CDR3 contains 14 residues. Germline loops: CDR1 SGDLS, CDR2 YYNGEE. CDR3 coding DNA: TGTGCCAGCAGCACCGGACTAGCTCAAGAGACCCAGTACTTC. Translating it yields CASSTGLAQETQYF.

The genes are TRBV24-1 and TRBJ2-3; 8 positions agree with TRBD1. Germline CDR1 and CDR2: KGHDR and SFDVKD. V was pared by 8 bases and J by 5 bases, with 8 bases of the junction left unmatched. The CDR3 spans 14 residues. CDR3 amino acids: CATKKTGERDTQYF. The CDR3 coding sequence is TGTGCCACCAAGAAGACAGGGGAAAGAGATACGCAGTATTTT.

V usage is TRBV9 and J usage is TRBJ2-5; D perhaps matches TRBD2 (5 bases). The CDR3 runs 14 residues. The germline V gene has CDR1 SGDLS and CDR2 YYNGEE. The germline V and J ends were trimmed by 0 bases and 2 bases, with 8 bases remaining between them. DNA of the CDR3: TGTGCCAGCAGCGTAGCGGGGTTTCAAGAGACCCAGTACTTC. Translated: CASSVAGFQETQYF.

This rearrangement joins TRBV7-9 to TRBJ1-2; D uncertain. V lost 2 bases, J lost 1 base, and 5 bases lay in between. This CDR3 is 13 amino acids long. CDR1 SEHNR and CDR2 FQNEAQ come from the germline V gene (reference sequence). The CDR3 protein is CASSLLFNYGYTF. CDR3 sequence (DNA): TGTGCCAGCAGCTTACTGTTTAACTATGGCTACACCTTC.

This sequence joins TRBV5-1 and TRBJ2-7, with 14 bases identical to TRBD2. The germline gives CDR1 SGHRS, CDR2 YFSETQ. This CDR3 comprises 15 residues. Germline trimming cut 3 bases from V and 4 bases from J; bases unmatched to any gene: 3. CDR3 sequence: CASSWGTSGSYEQYF. The CDR3 DNA is TGCGCCAGCAGCTGGGGGACTAGCGGGAGTTACGAGCAGTACTTC.

The chain carries TRBV24-1 and TRBJ2-3, with 9 nucleotides matching TRBD1. Trimming cost V 4 bases and J 0 bases; bases outside gene matches: 4. The CDR3 covers 16 residues. Germline values: CDR1 KGHDR, CDR2 SFDVKD. This CDR3 is CATSDPGQGSTDTQYF. For the CDR3, the DNA is TGTGCCACCAGTGACCCGGGACAGGGTAGCACAGATACGCAGTATTTT.

This clone was detected once. The chain joins TRBV19 to TRBJ2-7; D may be TRBD2 (6 bases). The V end was cut by 3 bases, the J end by 1 base, with 10 bases between. This CDR3 is built from 14 residues. The germline CDR1 and CDR2 sequences are LNHDA and SQIVND (reference sequence). In nucleotides, the CDR3 is TGTGCCAGTAGTATGATGGAGGGTTCCTACGAGCAGTACTTC. As protein: CASSMMEGSYEQYF.

For the CDR3, the DNA is TGTGCCAGCAGCCGCCTGGGGCCGTACGAGCAGTACTTC. Translating gives CASSRLGPYEQYF. The genes are TRBV7-9 and TRBJ2-7, with a possible D match to TRBD1 (5 bases). This CDR3 is 13 amino acids long. Looked up from germline, CDR1 is SEHNR and CDR2 is FQNEAQ (reference sequence). V lost 5 bases to trimming and J lost 4 bases, with 12 bases between them.

The rearrangement joins TRBV11-3 to TRBJ2-7; D may be TRBD2 (5 bases). The CDR3 consists of 13 residues. V lost 5 bases to trimming and J lost 2 bases, with 10 bases between them. Germline CDR1 reads SGHNT; CDR2 reads YENEEA. This chain's CDR3 is CASSHAGTYEQYF. The CDR3 DNA is TGTGCCAGCAGCCACGCCGGGACCTACGAGCAGTACTTC.

The chain recombines TRBV14 with TRBJ2-5; no reliable D call. Germline CDR1 reads SGHDN; CDR2 reads FVKESK. This CDR3 spans 14 amino acids. V lost 4 bases to trimming and J lost 5 bases, with 14 bases between them. CDR3 sequence: CASSPLKIRETQYF. The CDR3 DNA sequence: TGTGCCAGCAGCCCTTTAAAAATCCGGGAGACCCAGTACTTC.

The chain uses TRBV19 and TRBJ2-1; 11 bases align to TRBD1. This CDR3 spans 15 amino acids. V gave up 6 bases and J gave up 8 bases; unmatched junction bases: 9. The germline CDR1 and CDR2 sequences are LNHDA and SQIVND (reference sequence). CDR3 sequence reads: CASRAPGQGGDEQFF. CDR3 sequence (DNA): TGTGCCAGTAGAGCACCGGGACAGGGGGGGGATGAGCAGTTCTTC. Full variable domain (missing parts from reference TRBV19 and TRBJ2-1): DGGITQSPKYLFRKEGQNVTLSCEQNLNHDAMYWYRQDPGQGLRLIYYSQIVNDFQKGDIAEGYSVSREKKESFPLTVTSAQKNPTAFYLCASRAPGQGGDEQFFGPGTRLTVL.

The V call is TRBV29-1, the J call TRBJ2-5; 11 positions match TRBD2. CDR3 length equals 13 residues. Germline trimming cut 8 bases from V and 1 base from J; bases unmatched to any gene: 3. Germline assignment: CDR1 SQVTM and CDR2 ANQGSEA. This CDR3 is CSHGTSGQETQYF. CDR3 in DNA: TGCAGCCATGGGACTAGCGGCCAAGAGACCCAGTACTTC.

This rearrangement joins TRBV28 to TRBJ1-1; 7 bases map to TRBD1. The CDR3 consists of 16 residues. The germline V gene has CDR1 MDHEN and CDR2 SYDVKM. V shed 2 bases and J 7 bases; nucleotides not matched to a gene: 13. The CDR3 bases are TGTGCCAGCAGTTTACACACAGGGGTAAGGGGGGTTGAAGCTTTCTTT. It specifies CASSLHTGVRGVEAFF.

This clone was observed once. This chain joins TRBV9 and TRBJ2-3, with 13 nucleotides matching TRBD2. Germline CDR1 and CDR2: SGDLS and YYNGEE. With V trimmed by 3 bases and J by 4 bases, 8 bases remained unmatched. The CDR3 is 17 amino acids. The CDR3 DNA follows: TGTGCCAGCAGCGCAACCCGGACTAGCGGGAGTGCAGATACGCAGTATTTT. Translation gives CASSATRTSGSADTQYF.

The chain employs TRBV28 and TRBJ2-1, with 7 nucleotides matching TRBD1. Germline assignment: CDR1 MDHEN and CDR2 SYDVKM. V was clipped by 7 bases and J by 0 bases; unmatched bases: 6. The CDR3 length is 15 residues. The CDR3 nucleotides read TGTGCCAGCATGCGTGGGGACAGCTCCTACAATGAGCAGTTCTTC. Residues: CASMRGDSSYNEQFF.

This sequence joins TRBV5-1 and TRBJ1-4, with TRBD1 matching 7 bases. The germline CDR1 and CDR2 sequences are SGHRS and YFSETQ. V was pared by 4 bases and J by 5 bases, with 8 bases of the junction left unmatched. The CDR3 extends over 15 amino acids. The CDR3 here is CASSTSGTVNEKLFF. In DNA form, the CDR3 reads TGCGCCAGCAGCACGTCCGGGACAGTGAATGAAAAACTGTTTTTT.

This sequence joins TRBV5-1 and TRBJ1-1, with TRBD1 matching over 9 bases. The V gene end was trimmed by 5 bases and the J gene end by 6 bases; junction bases not matched to a gene: 8. This CDR3 contains 14 residues. Germline lookup yields CDR1 SGHRS and CDR2 YFSETQ. The CDR3: CASRSPGQGPEAFF. CDR3 sequence (DNA): TGCGCCAGCAGGTCTCCGGGACAGGGCCCTGAAGCTTTCTTT.

The V and J genes are TRBV14 and TRBJ1-2, with D tentatively TRBD1 (5 bases). The germline V gene has CDR1 SGHDN and CDR2 FVKESK. V lost 4 bases to trimming and J lost 1 base, with 22 bases between them. The CDR3 consists of 18 residues. CDR3 protein: CASSLTSRGGSGNYGYTF. The DNA of the CDR3 is TGTGCCAGCAGCCTAACCTCCCGCGGGGGTTCGGGTAACTATGGCTACACCTTC.

This chain joins TRBV18 and TRBJ1-3, with TRBD1 matching over 7 bases. V dropped 3 bases and J dropped 11; count of bases not matched to a gene: 4. The CDR3 contains 12 residues. Germline V gene lookup returns CDR1 KGHSH and CDR2 LQKENI. The CDR3 reads CASSPDRESIYF. CDR3 in DNA: TGTGCCAGCTCACCTGACAGGGAATCCATATATTTT.

The rearrangement links TRBV28 to TRBJ2-1, with D perhaps matching TRBD2 (6 bases). The V gene lost 2 bases and the J gene lost 4 bases, with 6 bases spanning the gap. The V gene's germline CDR1 is MDHEN and CDR2 SYDVKM. The CDR3 consists of 13 residues. The CDR3 bases are TGTGCCAGCAGTTTAGGAGGGTACAATGAGCAGTTCTTC. This sequence encodes CASSLGGYNEQFF.

The CDR3 nucleotides are TGTGCCACCAAGAACCGCAGGGGCGGGAGTGGAACCGGGGAGCTGTTTTTT. Amino acid sequence: CATKNRRGGSGTGELFF. This chain joins TRBV10-3 and TRBJ2-2; possibly TRBD2 for D (7 bases). The ends were cut back, 10 bases at V and 5 bases at J, with 26 bases in the middle. Germline assignment: CDR1 ENHRY and CDR2 SYGVKD. The CDR3 runs 17 residues.

This clone was recorded a few times. At the DNA level, this CDR3 is encoded by other sequences in the same sample as well. V is TRBV18 and J is TRBJ1-1; D gene uncertain. The CDR3 totals 13 residues. Trimming cost V 0 bases and J 2 bases, with 4 bases left between them. Germline V gives CDR1 KGHSH, CDR2 LQKENI. The CDR3 loop reads CASSPPANTEAFF. In DNA, the CDR3 is TGTGCCAGCTCACCACCGGCAAACACTGAAGCTTTCTTT.

The chain combines TRBV28 with TRBJ1-2, with D unclear. The germline gives CDR1 MDHEN, CDR2 SYDVKM. The CDR3 covers 11 residues. Trimming pared 2 bases from V and 11 bases from J, leaving 9 bases between. The CDR3: CASSLPPGYTF. CDR3 in DNA: TGTGCCAGCAGTTTACCCCCGGGTTACACCTTC.

In this sample, this clone turned up a few times. The chain combines TRBV7-9 with TRBJ2-1, with a weak D call TRBD2 (6 bases). The V gene lost 4 bases and the J gene lost 0 bases, with 10 bases spanning the gap. CDR3 length: 15 amino acids. CDR1 and CDR2 (germline): SEHNR, FQNEAQ (reference sequence). CDR3 in amino acids: CASSSPGGSYNEQFF. DNA of the CDR3: TGTGCCAGCAGCTCCCCCGGGGGCTCCTACAATGAGCAGTTCTTC.